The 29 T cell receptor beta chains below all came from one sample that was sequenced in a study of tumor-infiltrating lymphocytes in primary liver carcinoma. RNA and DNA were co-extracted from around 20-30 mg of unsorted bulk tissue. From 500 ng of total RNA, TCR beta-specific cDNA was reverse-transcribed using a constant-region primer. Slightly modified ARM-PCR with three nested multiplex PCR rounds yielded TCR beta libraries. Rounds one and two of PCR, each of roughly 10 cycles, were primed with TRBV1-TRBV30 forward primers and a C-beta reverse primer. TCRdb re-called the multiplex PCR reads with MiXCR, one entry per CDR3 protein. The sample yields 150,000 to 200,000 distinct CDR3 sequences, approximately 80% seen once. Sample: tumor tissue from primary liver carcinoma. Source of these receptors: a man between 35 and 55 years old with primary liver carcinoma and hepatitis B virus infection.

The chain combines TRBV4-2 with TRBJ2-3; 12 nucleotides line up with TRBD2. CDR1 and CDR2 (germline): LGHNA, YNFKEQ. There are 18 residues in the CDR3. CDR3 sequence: CTSSQEGMTSGRGDTQYF. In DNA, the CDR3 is TGTACAAGCAGCCAAGAAGGGATGACTAGCGGGAGAGGAGATACGCAGTATTTT.

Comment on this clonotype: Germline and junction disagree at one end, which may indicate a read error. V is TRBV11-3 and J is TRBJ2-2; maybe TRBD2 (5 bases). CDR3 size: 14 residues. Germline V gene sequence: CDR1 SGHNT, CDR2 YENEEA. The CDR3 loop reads CASSLYANTGELFF. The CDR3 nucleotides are TGTGCCAGCAGCTTATATGCGAACACCGGGGAGCTGTTCTTT.

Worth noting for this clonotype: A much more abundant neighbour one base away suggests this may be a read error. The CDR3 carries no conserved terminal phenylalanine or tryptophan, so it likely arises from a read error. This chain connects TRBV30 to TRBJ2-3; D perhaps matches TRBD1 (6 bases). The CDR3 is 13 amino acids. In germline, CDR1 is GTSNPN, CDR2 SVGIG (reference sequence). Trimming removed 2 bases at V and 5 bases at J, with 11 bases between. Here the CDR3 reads CAWSYQGRDTQYL. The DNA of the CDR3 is TGTGCCTGGAGTTACCAGGGGAGAGATACGCAGTATCTT.

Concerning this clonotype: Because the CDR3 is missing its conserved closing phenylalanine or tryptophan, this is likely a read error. The CDR3 protein is CASNLPGGPTDTQYL. The CDR3, as DNA: TGTGCCAGCAACTTACCGGGCGGGCCCACAGACACGCAGTATTTG. The V call is TRBV11-2, the J call TRBJ2-3, with TRBD2 as a possible D gene (5 bases). This CDR3 is 15 amino acids long. Looked up from germline, CDR1 is SGHAT and CDR2 is FQNNGV.

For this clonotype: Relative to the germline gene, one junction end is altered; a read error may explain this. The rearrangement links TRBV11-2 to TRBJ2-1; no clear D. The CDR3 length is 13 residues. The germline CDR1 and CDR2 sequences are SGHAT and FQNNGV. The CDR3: CVSRSELYNEQFF. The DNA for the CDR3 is TGTGTCAGCCGCTCAGAATTATACAATGAGCAATTCTTC.

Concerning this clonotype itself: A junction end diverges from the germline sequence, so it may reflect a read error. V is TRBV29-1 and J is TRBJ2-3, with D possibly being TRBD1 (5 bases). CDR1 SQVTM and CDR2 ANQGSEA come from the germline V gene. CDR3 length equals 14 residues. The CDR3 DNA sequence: TGCAGCGTTTCACCCCCGTCCAGGGCAGATATGCAGTATTTT. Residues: CSVSPPSRADMQYF.

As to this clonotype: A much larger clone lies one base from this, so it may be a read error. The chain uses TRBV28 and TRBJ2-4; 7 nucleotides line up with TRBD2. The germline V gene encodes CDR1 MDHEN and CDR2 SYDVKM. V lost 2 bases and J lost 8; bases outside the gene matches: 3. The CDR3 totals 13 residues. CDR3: CASSLVAGDIQYF. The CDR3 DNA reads TGTGCCAGCAGTTTAGTCGCGGGAGACATTCAGTACTTC. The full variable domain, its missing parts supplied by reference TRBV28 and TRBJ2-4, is DVKVTQSSRYLVKRTGEKVFLECVQDMDHENMFWYRQDPGLGLRLIYFSYDVKMKEKGDIPEGYSVSREKKERFSLILESASTNQTSMYLCASSLVAGDIQYFGAGTRLSVL.

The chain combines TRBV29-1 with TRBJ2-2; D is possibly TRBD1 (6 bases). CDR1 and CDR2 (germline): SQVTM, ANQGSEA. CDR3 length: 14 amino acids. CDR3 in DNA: TGCAACGTCCTAGAGGGGGCGAACACCGGGGAGCTGTTTTTT. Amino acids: CNVLEGANTGELFF.

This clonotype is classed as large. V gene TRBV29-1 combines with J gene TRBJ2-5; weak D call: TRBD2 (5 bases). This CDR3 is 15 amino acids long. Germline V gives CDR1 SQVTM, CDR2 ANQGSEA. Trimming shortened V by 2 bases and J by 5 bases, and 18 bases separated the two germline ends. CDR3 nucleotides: TGCAGCGTTGAATCCGCGGCGGGTAGATCGGAGACCCAGTACTTC. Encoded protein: CSVESAAGRSETQYF. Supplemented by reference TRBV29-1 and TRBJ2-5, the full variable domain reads SAVISQKPSRDICQRGTSLTIQCQVDSQVTMMFWYRQQPGQSLTLIATANQGSEATYESGFVIDKFPISRPNLTFSTLTVSNMSPEDSSIYLCSVESAAGRSETQYFGPGTRLLVL.

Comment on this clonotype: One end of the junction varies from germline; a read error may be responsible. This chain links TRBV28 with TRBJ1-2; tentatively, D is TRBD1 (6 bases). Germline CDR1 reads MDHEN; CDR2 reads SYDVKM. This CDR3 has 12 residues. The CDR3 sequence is CASNPRGYGYTF. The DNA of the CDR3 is TGTGCCAGCAATCCCAGGGGCTATGGCTATACCTTC.

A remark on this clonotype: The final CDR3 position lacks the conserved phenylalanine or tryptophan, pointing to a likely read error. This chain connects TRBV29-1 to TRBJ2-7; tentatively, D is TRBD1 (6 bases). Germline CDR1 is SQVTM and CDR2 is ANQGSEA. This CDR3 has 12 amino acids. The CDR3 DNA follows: TGCAGTACTGGACAGACTGCCTACGAGCAGTACATC. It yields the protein CSTGQTAYEQYI.

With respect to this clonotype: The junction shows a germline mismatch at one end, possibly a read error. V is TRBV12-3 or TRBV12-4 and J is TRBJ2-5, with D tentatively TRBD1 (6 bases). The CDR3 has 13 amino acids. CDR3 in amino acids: CAISLSGVETQYF. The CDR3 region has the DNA TGTGCCATCAGTTTATCAGGGGTAGAGACCCAGTACTTC.

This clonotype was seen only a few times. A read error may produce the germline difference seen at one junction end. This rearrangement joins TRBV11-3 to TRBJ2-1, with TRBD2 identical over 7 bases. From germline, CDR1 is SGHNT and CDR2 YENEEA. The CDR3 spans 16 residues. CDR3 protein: CASSPMAGAYYNEQFF. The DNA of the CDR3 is TGCGCCAGCAGCCCCATGGCGGGAGCGTATTACAATGAGCAGTTTTTC.

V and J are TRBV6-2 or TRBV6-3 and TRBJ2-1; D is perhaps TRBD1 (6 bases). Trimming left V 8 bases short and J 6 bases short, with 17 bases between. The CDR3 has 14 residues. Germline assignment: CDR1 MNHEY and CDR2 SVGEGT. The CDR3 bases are TGTGCCAGCGAAGGGGCAGGGGATCCCAATGAGCAGTTCTTC. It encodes CASEGAGDPNEQFF.

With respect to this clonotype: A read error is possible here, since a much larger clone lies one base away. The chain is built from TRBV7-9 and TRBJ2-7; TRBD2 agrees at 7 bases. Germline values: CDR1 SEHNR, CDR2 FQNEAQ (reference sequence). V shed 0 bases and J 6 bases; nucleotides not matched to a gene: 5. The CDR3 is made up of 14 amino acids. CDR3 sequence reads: CASSLAGGSGEQYF. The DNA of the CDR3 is TGTGCCAGCAGCTTAGCGGGAGGGTCGGGCGAGCAGTACTTC.

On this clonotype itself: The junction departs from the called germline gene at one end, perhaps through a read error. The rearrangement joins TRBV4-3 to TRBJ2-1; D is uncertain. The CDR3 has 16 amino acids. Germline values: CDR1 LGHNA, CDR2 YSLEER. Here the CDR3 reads CASSQDPYSEHNEQSF. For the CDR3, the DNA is TGCGCCAGCAGCCAAGACCCCTACTCAGAACACAATGAGCAGTCCTTC.

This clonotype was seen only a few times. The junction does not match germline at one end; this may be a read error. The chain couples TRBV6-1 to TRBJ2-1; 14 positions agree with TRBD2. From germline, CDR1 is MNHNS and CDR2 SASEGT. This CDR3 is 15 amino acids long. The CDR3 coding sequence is TGTGCCAGCGGTGAAGGGACTAGCGGGAGCAATGAGCTGTTCTTC. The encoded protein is CASGEGTSGSNELFF.

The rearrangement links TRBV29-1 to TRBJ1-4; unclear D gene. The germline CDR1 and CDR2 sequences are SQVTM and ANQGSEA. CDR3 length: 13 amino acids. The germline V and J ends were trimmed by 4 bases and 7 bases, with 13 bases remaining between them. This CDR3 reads CSVGRVRSEKLFF. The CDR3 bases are TGCAGCGTTGGCCGCGTGCGGAGTGAAAAACTGTTTTTT.

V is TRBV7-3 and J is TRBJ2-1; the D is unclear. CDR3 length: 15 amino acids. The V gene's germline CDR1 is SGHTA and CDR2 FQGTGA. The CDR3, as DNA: TGTATCAGCAGCTTAGGCCCGAGCTCCTACAATGAGCAGTTCTTC. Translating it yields CISSLGPSSYNEQFF.

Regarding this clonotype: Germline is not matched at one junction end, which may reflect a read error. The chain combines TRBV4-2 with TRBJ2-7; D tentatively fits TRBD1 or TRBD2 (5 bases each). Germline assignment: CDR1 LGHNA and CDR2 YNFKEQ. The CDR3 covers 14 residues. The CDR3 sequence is CASGQGRGPYEQYF. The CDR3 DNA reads TGTGCCAGCGGCCAAGGTCGGGGCCCATACGAACAGTACTTC.

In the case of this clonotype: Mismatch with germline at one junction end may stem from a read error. The CDR3 DNA follows: TGTGCCAGCGATATGGAAGACTACGAGCAGTATTTC. Its translation is CASDMEDYEQYF. V usage is TRBV6-1 and J usage is TRBJ2-7, with D possibly matching TRBD2 (5 bases). Germline V gene sequence: CDR1 MNHNS, CDR2 SASEGT. The CDR3 has 12 amino acids.

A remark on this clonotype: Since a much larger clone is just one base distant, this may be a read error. This CDR3 is CASSLCLMGPGEKLFF. For the CDR3, the DNA is TGTGCCAGCAGTTTATGTTTAATGGGGCCGGGAGAAAAACTGTTTTTT. This chain joins TRBV28 and TRBJ1-4; TRBD1 is a possible D gene (5 bases). The CDR3 is 16 residues long. Germline CDR1 reads MDHEN; CDR2 reads SYDVKM. V lost 0 bases and J 8 bases, leaving 16 bases between the germline ends.

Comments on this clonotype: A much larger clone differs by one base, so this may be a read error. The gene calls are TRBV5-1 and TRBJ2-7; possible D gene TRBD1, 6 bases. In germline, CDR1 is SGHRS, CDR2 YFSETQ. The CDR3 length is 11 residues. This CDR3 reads CANSRDREQYF. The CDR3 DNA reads TGCGCCAACAGCCGTGACAGGGAGCAGTACTTC.

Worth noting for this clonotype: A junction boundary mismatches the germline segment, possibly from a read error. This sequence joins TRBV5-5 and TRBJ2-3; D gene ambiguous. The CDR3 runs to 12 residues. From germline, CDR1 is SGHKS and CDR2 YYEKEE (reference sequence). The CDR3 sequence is CASSPRRDTHYF. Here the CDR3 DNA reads TGTGCCAGCAGCCCCCGGCGTGATACGCACTATTTT. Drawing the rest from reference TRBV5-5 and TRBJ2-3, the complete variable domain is DAGVTQSPTHLIKTRGQQVTLRCSPISGHKSVSWYQQVLGQGPQFIFQYYEKEERGRGNFPDRFSARQFPNYSSELNVNALLLGDSALYLCASSPRRDTHYFGPGTRLTVL.

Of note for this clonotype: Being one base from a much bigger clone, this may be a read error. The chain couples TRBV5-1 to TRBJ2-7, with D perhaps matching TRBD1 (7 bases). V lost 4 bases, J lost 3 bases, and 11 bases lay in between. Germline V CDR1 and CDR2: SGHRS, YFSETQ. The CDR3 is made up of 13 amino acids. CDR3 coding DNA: TGCGCCAGCAGCCCAGGGGGGCGCTACGAGCAGTACTTC. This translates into CASSPGGRYEQYF.

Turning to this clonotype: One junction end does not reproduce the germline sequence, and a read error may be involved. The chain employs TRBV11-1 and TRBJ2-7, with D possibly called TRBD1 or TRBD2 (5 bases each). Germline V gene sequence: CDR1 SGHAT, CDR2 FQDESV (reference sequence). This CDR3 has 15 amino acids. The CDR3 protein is CASSSSRDPSYEQYF. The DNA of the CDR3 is TGTGCCAGTAGCTCATCCCGGGACCCCTCCTACGAGCAGTATTTC.

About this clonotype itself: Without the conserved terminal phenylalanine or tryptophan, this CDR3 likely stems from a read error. The CDR3 protein is CAGSELQGLASTDTQYS. In DNA form, the CDR3 reads TGCGCCGGCAGTGAGTTACAGGGACTAGCTAGCACTGATACGCAGTATTCT. This chain connects TRBV10-2 to TRBJ2-3; 9 bases map to TRBD2. The CDR3 is 17 amino acids. CDR1 WSHSY and CDR2 SAAADI come from the germline V gene.

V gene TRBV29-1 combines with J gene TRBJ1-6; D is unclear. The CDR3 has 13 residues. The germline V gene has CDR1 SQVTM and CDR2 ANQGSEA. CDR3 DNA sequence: TGCAACGCTGCGAAGGCCAGAAATTCACCCCTCCACTTT. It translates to CNAAKARNSPLHF.

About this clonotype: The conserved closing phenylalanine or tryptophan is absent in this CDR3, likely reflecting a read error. CDR3 nucleotide sequence: TGTGCCAGCTGCACATCTGGGGGAGAGCTGGGCTACACCATC. Translated: CASCTSGGELGYTI. The gene calls are TRBV7-9 and TRBJ1-2, with D possibly TRBD1 on 5 matching bases. The V end lost 8 bases, the J end lost 8 bases, and 21 bases lay between the germline ends. Per germline, CDR1 SEHNR and CDR2 FQNEAQ (reference sequence). The CDR3 has 14 amino acids.